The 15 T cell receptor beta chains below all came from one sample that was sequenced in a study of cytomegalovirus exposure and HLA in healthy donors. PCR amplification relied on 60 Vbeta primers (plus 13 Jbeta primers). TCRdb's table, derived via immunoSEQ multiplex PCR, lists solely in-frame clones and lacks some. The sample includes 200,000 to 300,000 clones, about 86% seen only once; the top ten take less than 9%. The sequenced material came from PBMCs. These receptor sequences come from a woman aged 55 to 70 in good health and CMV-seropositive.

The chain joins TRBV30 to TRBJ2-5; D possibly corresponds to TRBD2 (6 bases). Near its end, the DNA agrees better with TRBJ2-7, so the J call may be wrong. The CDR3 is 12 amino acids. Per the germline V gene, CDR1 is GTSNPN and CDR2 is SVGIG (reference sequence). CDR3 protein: CAWTRLVNEQYF. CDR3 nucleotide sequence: TGTGCCTGGACCAGACTAGTTAACGAGCAGTACTTC.

The CDR3 is CASSSQGWRSYNEQFF. The CDR3 region has the DNA TGTGCCAGCAGCTCCCAGGGGTGGCGCTCCTACAATGAGCAGTTCTTC. V gene TRBV7-9 combines with J gene TRBJ2-1; D might be TRBD1 (6 bases). The V end was cut by 4 bases, the J end by 0 bases, with 13 bases between. This CDR3 spans 16 amino acids. Per the germline V gene, CDR1 is SEHNR and CDR2 is FQNEAQ (reference sequence).

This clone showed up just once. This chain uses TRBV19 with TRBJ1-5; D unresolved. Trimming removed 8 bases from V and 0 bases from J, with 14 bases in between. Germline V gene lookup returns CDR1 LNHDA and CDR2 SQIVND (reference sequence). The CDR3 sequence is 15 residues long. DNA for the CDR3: TGTGCCAGTTCCACGACTCTCCATAGCAATCAGCCCCAGCATTTT. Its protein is CASSTTLHSNQPQHF.

The CDR3 coding sequence is TGTGCCAGCGACGACAGGATCACTGAAGCTTTCTTT. This sequence encodes CASDDRITEAFF. The chain is built from TRBV28 and TRBJ1-1, with a possible D match to TRBD1 (6 bases). The CDR3 is 12 amino acids. The germline CDR1 and CDR2 sequences are MDHEN and SYDVKM. The ends were cut back, 8 bases at V and 4 bases at J, with 11 bases in the middle.

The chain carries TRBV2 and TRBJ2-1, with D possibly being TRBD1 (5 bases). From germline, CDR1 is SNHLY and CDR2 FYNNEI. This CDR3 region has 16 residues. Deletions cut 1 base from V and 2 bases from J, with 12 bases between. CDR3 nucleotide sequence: TGTGCCAGCAGTGAAGATAGGGGTGTCGCCTACAATGAGCAGTTCTTC. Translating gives CASSEDRGVAYNEQFF.

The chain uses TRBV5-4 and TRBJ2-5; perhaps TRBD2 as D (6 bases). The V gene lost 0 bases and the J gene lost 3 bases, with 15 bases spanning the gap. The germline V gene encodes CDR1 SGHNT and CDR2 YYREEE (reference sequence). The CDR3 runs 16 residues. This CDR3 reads CASSLVWSGREETQYF. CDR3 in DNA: TGTGCCAGCAGCTTGGTGTGGAGCGGGCGGGAAGAGACCCAGTACTTC.

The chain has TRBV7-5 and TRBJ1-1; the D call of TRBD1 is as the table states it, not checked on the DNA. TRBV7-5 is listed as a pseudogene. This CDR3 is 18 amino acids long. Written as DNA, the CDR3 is TGTGTCAGAAGCGGACCAGACAGGGGGGACTATGTCGGGACTGAAGCTTTCTTT. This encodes CVRSGPDRGDYVGTEAFF.

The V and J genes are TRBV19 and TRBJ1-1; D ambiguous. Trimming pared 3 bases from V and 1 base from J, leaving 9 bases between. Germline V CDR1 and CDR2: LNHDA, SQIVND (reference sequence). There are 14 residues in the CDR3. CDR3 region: CASSMAGGNTEAFF. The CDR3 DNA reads TGTGCCAGTAGTATGGCGGGCGGGAACACTGAAGCTTTCTTT.

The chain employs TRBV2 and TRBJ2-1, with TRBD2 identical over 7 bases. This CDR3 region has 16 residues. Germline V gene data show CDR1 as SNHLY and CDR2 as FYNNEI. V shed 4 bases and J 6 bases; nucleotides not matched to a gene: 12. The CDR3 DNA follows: TGTGCCAGCAGTGCCCTAGGGAGGGCAGGAGGCAATGAGCAGTTCTTC. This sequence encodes CASSALGRAGGNEQFF.

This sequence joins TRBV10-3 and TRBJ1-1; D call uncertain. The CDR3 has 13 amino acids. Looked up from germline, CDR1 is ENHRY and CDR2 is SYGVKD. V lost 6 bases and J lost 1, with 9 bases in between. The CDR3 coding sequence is TGTGCCATCAGCGGGGAGGCGAACACTGAAGCTTTCTTT. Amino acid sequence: CAISGEANTEAFF.

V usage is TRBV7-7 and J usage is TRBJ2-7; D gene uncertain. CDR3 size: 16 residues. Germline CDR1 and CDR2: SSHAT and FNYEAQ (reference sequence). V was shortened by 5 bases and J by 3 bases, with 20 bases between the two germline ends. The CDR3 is CASSDRVRWSFYEQYF. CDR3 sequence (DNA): TGTGCCAGCAGCGACCGAGTTCGGTGGAGTTTCTACGAGCAGTACTTC.

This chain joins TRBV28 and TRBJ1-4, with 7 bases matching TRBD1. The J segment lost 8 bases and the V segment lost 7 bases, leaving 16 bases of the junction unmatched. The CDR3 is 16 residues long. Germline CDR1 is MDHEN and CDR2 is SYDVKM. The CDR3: CASKSYRRDSREKLFF. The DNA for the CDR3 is TGTGCCAGCAAAAGTTATAGGAGGGACAGTAGAGAAAAACTGTTTTTT.

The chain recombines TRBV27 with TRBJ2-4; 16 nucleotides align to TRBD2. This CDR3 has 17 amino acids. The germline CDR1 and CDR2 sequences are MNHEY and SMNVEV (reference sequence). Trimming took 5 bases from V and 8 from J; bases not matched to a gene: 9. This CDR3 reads CASSTGLAGGPGDIQYF. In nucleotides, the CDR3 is TGTGCCAGCAGTACGGGACTAGCGGGAGGGCCGGGGGACATTCAGTACTTC.

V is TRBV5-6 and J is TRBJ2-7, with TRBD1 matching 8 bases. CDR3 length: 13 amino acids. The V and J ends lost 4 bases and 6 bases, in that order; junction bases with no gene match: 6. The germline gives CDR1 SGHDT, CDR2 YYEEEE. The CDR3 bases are TGTGCCAGCAGCGTCAGGGGGCGAGCCGAGCAGTACTTC. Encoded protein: CASSVRGRAEQYF. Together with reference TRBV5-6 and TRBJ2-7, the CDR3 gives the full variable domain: DAGVTQSPTHLIKTRGQQVTLRCSPKSGHDTVSWYQQALGQGPQFIFQYYEEEERQRGNFPDRFSGHQFPNYSSELNVNALLLGDSALYLCASSVRGRAEQYFGPGTRLTVT.

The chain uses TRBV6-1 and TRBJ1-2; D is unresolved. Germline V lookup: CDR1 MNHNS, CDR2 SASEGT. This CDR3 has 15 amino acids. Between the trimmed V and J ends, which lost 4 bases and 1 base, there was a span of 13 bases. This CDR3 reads CASSGTASGNYGYTF. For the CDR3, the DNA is TGTGCCAGCAGTGGTACCGCATCGGGTAACTATGGCTACACCTTC.